The 24 T cell receptor beta chains in this list originate from one sample, sequenced in a study of regulatory T cells in long-lasting Graves disease. Time point meaning: newly diagnosed GD, antithyroid drugs for less than 3 months. The TCR library was prepared using RNA isolated from PBMCs. Construction of TCR beta libraries relied on iRepertoire HTBI primers and on Arm-PCR targeting CDR3 regions. MiXCR, run by TCRdb on the multiplex PCR reads, gives a single entry per CDR3 protein. The repertoire consists of 400,000 to 650,000 distinct CDR3 sequences, with around 15% occurring once and the leading ten covering approximately 25%. These records were also assigned to another study, of T cells in Graves' hyperthyroidism and ophthalmopathy.

The sample consisted of peripheral blood mononuclear cells (PBMCs), taken at new diagnosis, from a patient treated with antithyroid drugs. These receptors were obtained from a woman aged 40 to 65 with Graves disease.

This clonotype showed up many times. This chain uses TRBV2 with TRBJ1-2; 10 bases match TRBD1. V was pared by 6 bases and J by 5 bases, with 9 bases of the junction left unmatched. The CDR3 runs 15 residues. Germline loops: CDR1 SNHLY, CDR2 FYNNEI. CDR3 region: CASRGTGAYYYGYTF. The CDR3 coding sequence is TGTGCCAGCAGGGGGACAGGGGCGTATTATTATGGCTACACCTTC.

This clonotype was counted many times. The V call is TRBV7-9, the J call TRBJ1-5; D possibly corresponds to TRBD1 (6 bases). Germline values: CDR1 SEHNR, CDR2 FQNEAQ (reference sequence). The CDR3 has 15 amino acids. The V and J ends lost 5 bases and 4 bases respectively, with 15 bases between them. CDR3 in DNA: TGTGCCAGCAGCGACCAGGGGCAGCAGAATCAGCCCCAGCATTTT. Translated, it gives CASSDQGQQNQPQHF.

This clonotype was seen ten or more times. The J gene is TRBJ1-4, the V gene TRBV2; D remains unclear. Per germline, CDR1 SNHLY and CDR2 FYNNEI. The CDR3 loop spans 17 amino acids. V lost 2 bases and J 2 bases, leaving 15 bases between the germline ends. The CDR3 sequence: CASSESPKRATNEKLFF. The CDR3 DNA reads as TGTGCCAGCAGTGAAAGCCCGAAACGCGCGACTAATGAAAAACTGTTTTTT.

The gene calls are TRBV9 and TRBJ2-3; D may be TRBD2 (7 bases). The CDR3 runs 18 residues. Germline V lookup: CDR1 SGDLS, CDR2 YYNGEE. The V gene lost 0 bases and the J gene lost 0 bases, with 17 bases spanning the gap. The CDR3 is CASSVEDGGTPSTDTQYF. DNA of the CDR3: TGTGCCAGCAGCGTAGAGGACGGGGGGACACCTAGCACAGATACGCAGTATTTT.

This clonotype was seen repeatedly, ten times or more. One junction end does not reproduce the germline sequence, and a read error may be involved. This rearrangement joins TRBV7-9 to TRBJ1-2; D perhaps matches TRBD1 (6 bases). CDR3 length: 13 residues. The germline V gene encodes CDR1 SEHNR and CDR2 FQNEAQ (reference sequence). The CDR3 bases are TGCGCCAGCAGCCCACAGGGAGTCCGTGGCTACACCTTC. It is translated as CASSPQGVRGYTF.

This clonotype appeared many times. The chain combines TRBV2 with TRBJ2-7; unclear D gene. The CDR3 contains 13 residues. The ends were cut back, 7 bases at V and 2 bases at J, with 12 bases in the middle. CDR1 and CDR2 (germline): SNHLY, FYNNEI. CDR3 coding DNA: TGTGCCAGCACGGCAGGCCACACCTACGAGCAGTACTTC. Translating gives CASTAGHTYEQYF. Full variable domain (missing parts from reference TRBV2 and TRBJ2-7): EPEVTQTPSHQVTQMGQEVILRCVPISNHLYFYWYRQILGQKVEFLVSFYNNEISEKSEIFDDQFSVERPDGSNFTLKIRSTKLEDSAMYFCASTAGHTYEQYFGPGTRLTVT.

Only a few counts were recorded for this clonotype. This sequence joins TRBV12-3 or TRBV12-4 and TRBJ2-7; D unclear. V dropped 3 bases and J dropped 9 bases, with 21 bases sitting between them. This CDR3 is built from 15 residues. The DNA for the CDR3 is TGTGCCAGCAGTTTCAACGGACCTCTATCGTTTGGGCAGTACTTC. It translates to CASSFNGPLSFGQYF.

This clonotype was seen many times. The J gene is TRBJ1-3, the V gene TRBV18; D gene uncertain. CDR1 is KGHSH, CDR2 LQKENI, per germline. V lost 8 bases to trimming and J lost 0 bases, with 8 bases between them. The CDR3 consists of 13 residues. The CDR3 reads CASRFSSGNTIYF. In DNA form, the CDR3 reads TGTGCCAGCAGGTTCTCCTCTGGAAACACCATATATTTT.

There are many counts of this clonotype. The chain joins TRBV3-1 to TRBJ1-2, with 7 bases aligning to TRBD1. V shed 4 bases, J shed 7 bases, and the junction held 6 bases outside the gene matches. Germline CDR1 and CDR2: LGHDT and YNNKEL (reference sequence). This CDR3 comprises 13 residues. CDR3 coding DNA: TGTGCCAGCAGCCTACCGACAGGGATTGGCTACACCTTC. Translation: CASSLPTGIGYTF. Looking up the rest from reference TRBV3-1 and TRBJ1-2 gives the full variable domain: DTAVSQTPKYLVTQMGNDKSIKCEQNLGHDTMYWYKQDSKKFLKIMFSYNNKELIINETVPNRFSPKSPDKAHLNLHINSLELGDSAVYFCASSLPTGIGYTFGSGTRLTVV.

There are a few counts of this clonotype. The V and J genes are TRBV7-9 and TRBJ1-4, with TRBD1 as a possible D gene (6 bases). CDR1 and CDR2 from the germline V gene are SEHNR and FQNEAQ (reference sequence). The ends were cut back, 5 bases at V and 5 bases at J, with 15 bases in the middle. The CDR3 loop spans 15 amino acids. In DNA, the CDR3 is TGTGCCAGCAGCCGGGCTGACAGGCTAAATGAAAAACTGTTTTTT. Residues: CASSRADRLNEKLFF.

With regard to this clonotype: A far larger clone is just one base off, so this is likely a read error. The chain couples TRBV11-2 to TRBJ2-1; a possible D gene is TRBD2 (5 bases). V lost 5 bases to trimming and J lost 0 bases, with 8 bases between them. In germline, CDR1 is SGHAT, CDR2 FQNNGV. This CDR3 has 14 amino acids. The CDR3 protein is CASSHRDSYNEQFF. CDR3 coding DNA: TGTGCCAGCAGCCACCGGGACTCCTACAATGAGCAGTTCTTC.

Many counts were recorded for this clonotype. The chain combines TRBV9 with TRBJ1-5; unclear D gene. V was cut by 0 bases and J by 3 bases, with 4 bases left in between. The germline gives CDR1 SGDLS, CDR2 YYNGEE. The CDR3 runs to 13 residues. This chain's CDR3 is CASSVGNNQPQHF. DNA for the CDR3: TGTGCCAGCAGCGTAGGAAACAATCAGCCCCAGCATTTT.

This clonotype was counted between two and nine times. V usage is TRBV11-3 and J usage is TRBJ1-2; D gene ambiguous. The length of the CDR3 is 18 residues. Germline V gene lookup returns CDR1 SGHNT and CDR2 YENEEA. V was cut by 0 bases and J by 1 base, with 18 bases left in between. As DNA, the CDR3 is TGTGCCAGCAGCTTAGATCTCACCCGGCAGGACCATAACTATGGCTACACCTTC. Residues: CASSLDLTRQDHNYGYTF.

V gene TRBV19 combines with J gene TRBJ2-3; D not certain. V was cut by 7 bases and J by 0 bases, with 8 bases left in between. CDR1 and CDR2 (germline): LNHDA, SQIVND (reference sequence). The length of the CDR3 is 13 residues. The CDR3 sequence is CASIEPSTDTQYF. DNA of the CDR3: TGTGCCAGTATTGAGCCGAGCACAGATACGCAGTATTTT. The whole variable domain, remainder taken from reference TRBV19 and TRBJ2-3, is DGGITQSPKYLFRKEGQNVTLSCEQNLNHDAMYWYRQDPGQGLRLIYYSQIVNDFQKGDIAEGYSVSREKKESFPLTVTSAQKNPTAFYLCASIEPSTDTQYFGPGTRLTVL.

A few counts support this clonotype. The chain employs TRBV9 and TRBJ1-5, with TRBD1 matching over 11 bases. Per the germline V gene, CDR1 is SGDLS and CDR2 is YYNGEE. Losses at the gene ends were 2 bases for V and 6 bases for J; bases not matched to a gene: 4. CDR3 length: 15 residues. CDR3 nucleotide sequence: TGTGCCAGCAGCGTTTCCGGGACAGGGGGTCAGCCCCAGCATTTT. It codes for CASSVSGTGGQPQHF.

This clonotype was detected ten times or more. The rearrangement links TRBV29-1 to TRBJ1-1; D remains unclear. Germline CDR1 is SQVTM and CDR2 is ANQGSEA. Deletions cut 6 bases from V and 0 bases from J, with 14 bases between. This CDR3 is 14 amino acids long. The CDR3, as DNA: TGCAGCGTCGCGACGTACAATATGAACACTGAAGCTTTCTTT. It codes for CSVATYNMNTEAFF.

This clonotype came up many times. CDR3 sequence reads: CASRPPGTDNQPQHF. The CDR3 DNA sequence: TGTGCCAGCAGACCTCCCGGGACAGACAATCAGCCCCAGCATTTT. The rearrangement links TRBV6-1 to TRBJ1-5, with TRBD1 matching over 7 bases. Germline values: CDR1 MNHNS, CDR2 SASEGT. The CDR3 length is 15 residues. V lost 6 bases to trimming and J lost 3 bases; unmatched junction nucleotides: 8.

The V call is TRBV6-1, the J call TRBJ1-3; D not resolved. V lost 6 bases and J lost 1, with 10 bases in between. Germline-derived CDR1 and CDR2 are MNHNS and SASEGT. The CDR3 is 14 amino acids. The DNA of the CDR3 is TGTGCCAGCAGCGAACCCGGTTCTGGAAACACCATATATTTT. This gives the protein CASSEPGSGNTIYF.

At least ten counts were recorded for this clonotype. V usage is TRBV5-6 and J usage is TRBJ1-1, with 8 bases aligning to TRBD1. CDR1 and CDR2 from the germline V gene are SGHDT and YYEEEE. V trimming: 4 bases; J trimming: 4 bases; junction bases outside the gene matches: 6. The CDR3 is made up of 14 amino acids. The CDR3 here is CASSRTGIGTEAFF. CDR3 sequence (DNA): TGTGCCAGCAGCCGGACAGGGATCGGCACTGAAGCTTTCTTT.

In this sample, this clonotype turned up a few times. This rearrangement joins TRBV5-1 to TRBJ1-2, with D unresolved. The length of the CDR3 is 15 residues. Trimming left V 0 bases short and J 2 bases short, with 11 bases between. Looked up from germline, CDR1 is SGHRS and CDR2 is YFSETQ. In DNA form, the CDR3 reads TGCGCCAGCAGCTTGGACAGCTCCTCAAACTATGGCTACACCTTC. Residues: CASSLDSSSNYGYTF.

Ten or more counts support this clonotype. The chain recombines TRBV18 with TRBJ2-7; the match to TRBD1 covers 7 bases. Trimming took 6 bases from V and 0 from J; bases not matched to a gene: 2. The germline CDR1 and CDR2 sequences are KGHSH and LQKENI. This CDR3 is 13 amino acids long. The CDR3: CASSTGFSYEQYF. The CDR3 DNA reads TGTGCCAGCTCGACAGGGTTCTCCTACGAGCAGTACTTC. Filled out from reference TRBV18 and TRBJ2-7, the complete variable domain reads NAGVMQNPRHLVRRRGQEARLRCSPMKGHSHVYWYRQLPEEGLKFMVYLQKENIIDESGMPKERFSAEFPKEGPSILRIQQVVRGDSAAYFCASSTGFSYEQYFGPGTRLTVT.

This clonotype was found many times. This rearrangement joins TRBV20-1 to TRBJ1-4; no clear D gene. V was trimmed by 0 bases and J by 8 bases, leaving 7 bases between them. From germline, CDR1 is DFQATT and CDR2 SNEGSKA (reference sequence). CDR3 length: 12 residues. The CDR3 protein is CSAREGREKLFF. CDR3 nucleotide sequence: TGCAGTGCTAGAGAGGGCAGGGAAAAACTGTTTTTT.

This clonotype has a count of ten or more. This sequence joins TRBV10-3 and TRBJ2-7; 9 bases fit TRBD2. V lost 7 bases and J lost 3; bases outside the gene matches: 10. The germline V gene encodes CDR1 ENHRY and CDR2 SYGVKD. The CDR3 runs to 15 residues. CDR3 DNA: TGTGCCATCATGTACGGCGGGGGGGCGGGCTACGAGCAGTACTTC. This encodes CAIMYGGGAGYEQYF.

This clonotype has at least ten counts. The chain recombines TRBV24-1 with TRBJ2-3; D ambiguous. Germline CDR1 and CDR2: KGHDR and SFDVKD. V lost 3 bases and J lost 4, with 13 bases in between. This CDR3 contains 15 residues. The CDR3 protein is CATSDGKGPPDTQYF. CDR3 coding DNA: TGTGCCACCAGTGATGGAAAGGGCCCCCCAGATACGCAGTATTTT.